The 25 T cell receptor beta chains given below trace back to one sample, sequenced in a study of T cell responses to AZD1222 COVID-19 vaccine. The protocol was immunoSEQ multiplex PCR, while the TCRdb copy is restricted to in-frame clones and leaves out a portion. The repertoire has about 97,000 clones, about 89% of them found once; the top ten carry 7.5%. The starting material was peripheral blood, obtained on day 0 of AZD1222 vaccination. These receptor sequences come from an adult in good health.

This sequence joins TRBV7-2 and TRBJ1-2; 9 bases match TRBD1. The CDR3 has 16 amino acids. From germline, CDR1 is SGHTA and CDR2 FQGNSA. V trimming: 5 bases; J trimming: 7 bases; junction bases outside the gene matches: 14. The CDR3 nucleotides read TGTGCCAGCAGCCCACACGGGGGACAGGGAGGCGGTGGCTACACCTTC. Translating gives CASSPHGGQGGGGYTF. The complete variable domain, with remaining parts taken from reference TRBV7-2 and TRBJ1-2, reads GAGVSQSPSNKVTEKGKDVELRCDPISGHTALYWYRQSLGQGLEFLIYFQGNSAPDKSGLPSDRFSAERTGGSVSTLTIQRTQQEDSAVYLCASSPHGGQGGGGYTFGSGTRLTVV.

The rearrangement links TRBV19 to TRBJ1-5; no clear D gene. V gave up 4 bases and J gave up 6 bases, with 16 bases separating them. Germline CDR1 LNHDA, CDR2 SQIVND (reference sequence). The CDR3 is made up of 15 amino acids. DNA for the CDR3: TGTGCCAGTAGTAGCGGGAGAGGGAGGTTTCAGCCCCAGCATTTT. Translated, it gives CASSSGRGRFQPQHF.

The chain employs TRBV6-2 or TRBV6-3 and TRBJ2-5; D is uncertain. Germline lookup yields CDR1 MNHEY and CDR2 SVGEGT. V was clipped by 2 bases and J by 1 base, with 14 bases between them. The CDR3 has 16 amino acids. In nucleotides, the CDR3 is TGTGCCAGCAGTTACGGGGTCGCCTACTCCCAAGAGACCCAGTACTTC. Translating gives CASSYGVAYSQETQYF.

The chain links TRBV18 to TRBJ1-2, with no clear D. Looked up from germline, CDR1 is KGHSH and CDR2 is LQKENI. The CDR3 is 15 residues long. V shed 0 bases and J shed 0 bases, with 8 bases lying between them. The CDR3 coding sequence is TGTGCCAGCTCACCACCAGGCAATACTAACTATGGCTACACCTTC. Amino acids: CASSPPGNTNYGYTF.

The chain recombines TRBV10-3 with TRBJ2-3, with no clear D. Germline V gene data show CDR1 as ENHRY and CDR2 as SYGVKD. The V end was cut by 3 bases, the J end by 3 bases, with 7 bases between. The CDR3 extends over 13 amino acids. CDR3 sequence: CAISEQPTDTQYF. The CDR3 DNA follows: TGTGCCATCAGTGAACAGCCAACAGATACGCAGTATTTT.

This chain joins TRBV3-1 (or the pseudogene TRBV3-2) and TRBJ2-7; D is unclear. The CDR3 covers 13 residues. Germline V CDR1 and CDR2: LGHDT, YNNKEL (reference sequence). V lost 0 bases to trimming and J lost 4 bases, with 7 bases between them. For the CDR3, the DNA is TGTGCCAGCAGCCAAGAGTCAGTTTACGAGCAGTACTTC. Protein product: CASSQESVYEQYF.

The rearrangement joins TRBV19 to TRBJ1-2, with 8 bases identical to TRBD1. This CDR3 contains 13 residues. J lost 6 bases, V lost 4 bases, and 4 bases had no gene match. CDR1 is LNHDA and CDR2 is SQIVND in the germline V gene (reference sequence). The CDR3 loop reads CASSSGQGHGYTF. CDR3 nucleotides: TGTGCCAGTAGTAGCGGACAGGGTCATGGCTACACCTTC.

J is TRBJ2-5 and V is TRBV20-1, with TRBD1 as a possible D gene (5 bases). Germline assignment: CDR1 DFQATT and CDR2 SNEGSKA (reference sequence). There are 11 residues in the CDR3. CDR3 bases: TGCAGCGCGCTCAGGGTTGAGACCCAGTACTTC. It codes for CSALRVETQYF.

The V gene is TRBV7-2, the J gene TRBJ1-1, with D maybe TRBD1 (6 bases). Germline V gives CDR1 SGHTA, CDR2 FQGNSA. This CDR3 spans 13 amino acids. The V end lost 8 bases, the J end lost 0 bases, and 10 bases lay between the germline ends. DNA of the CDR3: TGTGCCAGCGGCAGGGGTATGAACACTGAAGCTTTCTTT. Translated, it gives CASGRGMNTEAFF. The full variable domain, with the rest looked up from reference TRBV7-2 and TRBJ1-1, is GAGVSQSPSNKVTEKGKDVELRCDPISGHTALYWYRQSLGQGLEFLIYFQGNSAPDKSGLPSDRFSAERTGGSVSTLTIQRTQQEDSAVYLCASGRGMNTEAFFGQGTRLTVV.

V usage is TRBV7-9 and J usage is TRBJ2-7; 12 bases are shared with TRBD2. V lost 6 bases, J lost 2 bases, and 2 bases stayed unmatched. The CDR3 covers 14 residues. Germline CDR1 is SEHNR and CDR2 is FQNEAQ (reference sequence). The CDR3 reads CASSRLAGAYEQYF. CDR3 sequence (DNA): TGTGCCAGCAGTCGACTAGCGGGAGCCTACGAGCAGTACTTC.

The chain couples TRBV19 to TRBJ2-1; D is unclear. This CDR3 comprises 16 residues. V was pared by 5 bases and J by 4 bases, with 18 bases between. Germline V gene lookup returns CDR1 LNHDA and CDR2 SQIVND (reference sequence). The CDR3 reads CASSLWSLLNYNEQFF. The CDR3 coding sequence is TGTGCCAGTAGTCTCTGGTCCCTCTTGAATTACAATGAGCAGTTCTTC.

This chain joins TRBV11-2 and TRBJ2-5; TRBD1 aligns across 7 bases. V was pared by 1 base and J by 5 bases, with 7 bases of the junction left unmatched. Germline CDR1 and CDR2: SGHAT and FQNNGV. The CDR3 contains 15 residues. As DNA, the CDR3 is TGTGCCAGCAGCTTAGGCCGACAGGGCCAGGAGACCCAGTACTTC. As protein: CASSLGRQGQETQYF.

The V call is TRBV28, the J call TRBJ2-7, with D maybe TRBD2 (7 bases). From germline, CDR1 is MDHEN and CDR2 SYDVKM. The CDR3 has 15 amino acids. Trimming took off 3 bases at V and 0 bases at J, with 12 bases between the two ends. CDR3 in amino acids: CASSFSRGGSYEQYF. CDR3 nucleotide sequence: TGTGCCAGCAGTTTCAGTAGGGGGGGCTCCTACGAGCAGTACTTC.

The V and J genes are TRBV18 and TRBJ1-1; D gene unclear. Trimming cost V 0 bases and J 1 base, with 3 bases left between them. There are 13 residues in the CDR3. Looked up from germline, CDR1 is KGHSH and CDR2 is LQKENI. CDR3 protein: CASSPPGNTEAFF. The CDR3 coding sequence is TGTGCCAGCTCACCACCCGGGAACACTGAAGCTTTCTTT.

CDR3 protein: CASSPGLAGSSYEQYF. The DNA for the CDR3 is TGTGCCAGCAGCCCGGGACTAGCGGGCAGCTCCTACGAGCAGTACTTC. The chain has TRBV7-2 and TRBJ2-7, with 12 bases that match TRBD2. This CDR3 comprises 16 residues. V dropped 5 bases and J dropped 0; count of bases not matched to a gene: 5. The germline V gene has CDR1 SGHTA and CDR2 FQGNSA.

This sequence joins TRBV5-6 and TRBJ2-3; 10 bases are shared with TRBD1. J lost 4 bases, V lost 4 bases, and 9 bases had no gene match. Germline V gene sequence: CDR1 SGHDT, CDR2 YYEEEE. The CDR3 has 16 residues. CDR3 amino acids: CASSAGRTGGADTQYF. Written as DNA, the CDR3 is TGTGCCAGCAGCGCCGGCAGGACAGGGGGAGCAGATACGCAGTATTTT.

The J gene is TRBJ2-4, the V gene TRBV7-3, with D maybe TRBD1 (5 bases). Trimming left V 2 bases short and J 9 bases short, with 17 bases between. The CDR3 runs 15 residues. The germline CDR1 and CDR2 sequences are SGHTA and FQGTGA. CDR3 amino acids: CASSLVASPQGIQYF. CDR3 DNA sequence: TGTGCCAGCAGCTTAGTCGCCAGCCCTCAGGGCATTCAGTACTTC.

The V call is TRBV20-1, the J call TRBJ1-1, with D unresolved. CDR1 is DFQATT and CDR2 is SNEGSKA in the germline V gene (reference sequence). This CDR3 has 11 amino acids. V gave up 5 bases and J gave up 4 bases, with 8 bases separating them. CDR3 loop: CSARLLTEAFF. In nucleotides, the CDR3 is TGCAGTGCTCGGCTTCTCACTGAAGCTTTCTTT.

V usage is TRBV18 and J usage is TRBJ2-5, with D unresolved. The CDR3 loop spans 13 amino acids. Germline V gene lookup returns CDR1 KGHSH and CDR2 LQKENI. Trimming took off 6 bases at V and 2 bases at J, with 10 bases between the two ends. CDR3 nucleotides: TGTGCCAGCTCCCCCCGAGTACAAGAGACCCAGTACTTC. It yields the protein CASSPRVQETQYF.

The rearrangement uses TRBV6-2 or TRBV6-3 and TRBJ1-5; TRBD1 matches at 7 bases. The J segment lost 0 bases and the V segment lost 6 bases, leaving 11 bases of the junction unmatched. CDR3 length: 17 residues. The germline V gene encodes CDR1 MNHEY and CDR2 SVGEGT. For the CDR3, the DNA is TGTGCCAGCAGCCTACATTCAGGGGGGAATAGCAATCAGCCCCAGCATTTT. Translated: CASSLHSGGNSNQPQHF.

The rearrangement uses TRBV5-1 and TRBJ1-6; D perhaps matches TRBD1 (5 bases). Germline values: CDR1 SGHRS, CDR2 YFSETQ. The CDR3 loop spans 14 amino acids. Trimming removed 1 base from V and 10 bases from J, with 12 bases in between. The CDR3: CASSLWGQESPLHF. The CDR3 nucleotides read TGCGCCAGCAGCTTGTGGGGCCAGGAGTCACCCCTCCACTTT. The full variable domain, completed using reference TRBV5-1 and TRBJ1-6, is KAGVTQTPRYLIKTRGQQVTLSCSPISGHRSVSWYQQTPGQGLQFLFEYFSETQRNKGNFPGRFSGRQFSNSRSEMNVSTLELGDSALYLCASSLWGQESPLHFGNGTRLTVT.

The CDR3 bases are TGTGCCAGCAGTTTATCGTGGGACAGGGTACGTGGCTACACCTTC. It encodes CASSLSWDRVRGYTF. V is TRBV27 and J is TRBJ1-2; 9 bases align to TRBD1. Per the germline V gene, CDR1 is MNHEY and CDR2 is SMNVEV (reference sequence). There are 15 residues in the CDR3. With 0 bases clipped from V and 7 bases from J, the junction kept 6 bases outside the gene matches.

This clone was seen once. The J gene is TRBJ2-1, the V gene TRBV4-2; 8 bases align to TRBD2. The germline gives CDR1 LGHNA, CDR2 YNFKEQ. CDR3 size: 16 residues. J gave up 0 bases and V 3 bases, and 4 bases lay outside the gene matches. The DNA for the CDR3 is TGTGCCAGCAGCCATAGCGGGGTTTACTCCTACAATGAGCAGTTCTTC. Amino acids: CASSHSGVYSYNEQFF.

The table lists this clone with a count of one. The chain is built from TRBV28 and TRBJ1-5; possible D gene TRBD1, 6 bases. Germline assignment: CDR1 MDHEN and CDR2 SYDVKM. The CDR3 sequence is 15 residues long. V lost 3 bases and J 3 bases, leaving 12 bases between the germline ends. Here the CDR3 reads CASSLDTGINQPQHF. In DNA, the CDR3 is TGTGCCAGCAGTTTGGACACAGGGATCAATCAGCCCCAGCATTTT.

The J gene is TRBJ2-1, the V gene TRBV11-3; D is undetermined. The CDR3 is 15 amino acids. Germline CDR1 reads SGHNT; CDR2 reads YENEEA. The V and J ends lost 1 base and 1 base respectively, with 8 bases between them. CDR3 DNA: TGTGCCAGCAGCTTAGGGTCTAATTCCTACAATGAGCAGTTCTTC. The encoded protein is CASSLGSNSYNEQFF.